The rows below give T cell receptor beta chains drawn from one sample of a study of shared clonotypes between healthy human individuals. The method was immunoSEQ multiplex PCR; TCRdb's version includes in-frame clones alone and lacks a portion of them. This table holds over 850,000 clones, about 80% found once. Source material: memory CD4+ T cells from PBMCs. These receptors all stem from a man younger than 35 in good health. Some clones in this sample may be carry-over from other donors' samples. The CDR3 runs from the conserved cysteine through the conserved F or W. The order of the fields is V gene, clone size, D gene, J gene, CDR3 DNA, CDR3 protein. The D gene is left open where the match is weak. Some rows mark clone size as missing; the rest say once, few, many or name a class of expanded clone.

>TRBV6-6|.|.|TRBJ2-1
TGTGCCGGCCGATCTGGCCTCTCCTACAATGAGCAGTTCTTC
CAGRSGLSYNEQFF
>TRBV4-1|.|TRBD1|TRBJ2-1
TGCGCCAGCAGCCAGGGACAGGGTGGTGGCGGCGAGCAGTTCTTC
CASSQGQGGGGEQFF
>TRBV30|many|.|TRBJ1-6
TGTGCCTACAGAACCACCTATAATTCACCCCTCCACTTT
CAYRTTYNSPLHF
>TRBV30|.|.|TRBJ1-4
TGTGCCTGGAGCCACACAGGCGGGCAAGGAAAACTGTTTTTT
CAWSHTGGQGKLFF
>TRBV14|.|.|TRBJ2-2
TGTGCCAGCAGCCAAGATTTTCCGGGATACACCGGGGAGCTGTTTTTT
CASSQDFPGYTGELFF
>TRBV27|once|.|TRBJ2-5
TGTGCCAGCAGTGAGTACCGTGGGAGGAGTCAAGAGACCCAGTACTTC
CASSEYRGRSQETQYF
>TRBV12-5|few|.|TRBJ2-1
TGTGCTAGTGGGCCTACAGGAGGGAATGAGCAGTTCTTC
CASGPTGGNEQFF
>TRBV6-5|.|.|TRBJ1-1
TGTGCCAGCAGTTACTCCGGGGCTGTTAGCACTGAAGCTTTCTTT
CASSYSGAVSTEAFF
>TRBV5-1|few|.|TRBJ2-1
TGCGCCAGCAGCTTGGCCGGAACGGGCAGCTACAATGAGCAGTTCTTC
CASSLAGTGSYNEQFF
>TRBV5-1|once|.|TRBJ2-2
TGCGCCAGCAGCCCCGCAGGGGTGGCCGGGGAGCTGTTTTTT
CASSPAGVAGELFF
>TRBV30|many|TRBD1|TRBJ1-2
TGTGCCTGGAGTAGGACAGGGGGCAGGGGAGACTATGGCTACACCTTC
CAWSRTGGRGDYGYTF
>TRBV10-1|.|TRBD2|TRBJ2-7
TGCGCCAGCAGTCAAGGGACTAGCGACAGCTCCTACGAGCAGTACTTC
CASSQGTSDSSYEQYF
>TRBV5-5|.|.|TRBJ2-7
TGTGCCAGCAGCTCTCTGGGGGAGCGGGACGAGCAGTACTTC
CASSSLGERDEQYF
>TRBV9|.|.|TRBJ2-3
TGTGCCAGCAGCCCCCACCGAAGTACGCAGTATTTT
CASSPHRSTQYF
>TRBV28|.|.|TRBJ1-2
TGTGCCAACGCGCCGACAGCTAACTATGGCTACACCTTC
CANAPTANYGYTF
>TRBV9|.|.|TRBJ2-1
TGTGCCAGCAGCGTAGCGGGAAGGGACTCCTACAATGAGCAGTTCTTC
CASSVAGRDSYNEQFF
>TRBV6-5|.|.|TRBJ1-2
TGTGCCAGCACCTCGGGGGACCCAGGTGGGGGCTACACCTTC
CASTSGDPGGGYTF
>TRBV11-2|.|TRBD2|TRBJ2-1
TGTGCCAGCAGCCCCTACGGGGGGGGGCGGTACAATGAGCAGTTCTTC
CASSPYGGGRYNEQFF
>TRBV2|.|TRBD1|TRBJ1-2
TGTGCCAGCAGTGAAGGGGACAGGGGGTATGGCTACACCTTC
CASSEGDRGYGYTF
>TRBV28|many|.|TRBJ2-2
TGTGCCAGCAGTTTAGAGACCGGGGAGCTGTTTTTT
CASSLETGELFF
>TRBV27|once|.|TRBJ1-2
TGTGCCAGCAGTTTATTTGGGGCGGTGGGAAATGGCTACACCTTC
CASSLFGAVGNGYTF
>TRBV28|.|.|TRBJ2-2
TGTGCCAGGGGATGGGTCACCGGGGAGCTGTTTTTT
CARGWVTGELFF
>TRBV30|many|TRBD2|TRBJ2-1
TGTGCCTGGAGTAGCGGGAGGGGATACAATGAGCAGTTCTTC
CAWSSGRGYNEQFF
>TRBV7-7|.|.|TRBJ2-7
TGTGCCAGCAGCTTAGCTACAGGGTACGAGCAGTACTTC
CASSLATGYEQYF
>TRBV5-4|.|TRBD2|TRBJ2-1
TGTGCCAGCACCTCGGGAGCTAGCGGGTCCTACAATGAGCAGTTCTTC
CASTSGASGSYNEQFF
>TRBV6-5|few|.|TRBJ2-7
TGTGCCAGCAGACCCCCAGGGAGCTCCTACGAGCAGTACTTC
CASRPPGSSYEQYF
>TRBV4-3|.|.|TRBJ2-1
TGCGCCAGCAGCCGCCTGCCGGGGGATGAGCAGTTCTTC
CASSRLPGDEQFF
>TRBV30|few|.|TRBJ1-4
TGTGCCTGGAGTGCCCCGCGGGGGCAGGTTTTT
CAWSAPRGQVF
>TRBV12-5|.|.|TRBJ2-5
TGTGCTAGTGGAATTACGTCAGGAGAGACCCAGTACTTC
CASGITSGETQYF
>TRBV2|.|.|TRBJ2-2
TGTGCCAGCAGTTTCGGGATCTCGAACACCGGGGAGCTGTTTTTT
CASSFGISNTGELFF
>TRBV18|few|.|TRBJ1-6
TGTGCCAGCTCACCACAGGGCGTGGGTTCACCCCTCCACTTT
CASSPQGVGSPLHF
>TRBV9|once|TRBD1|TRBJ1-3
TGTGCCAGCAGCGTCACGACAGGGGGACCTGGAAACACCATATATTTT
CASSVTTGGPGNTIYF
>TRBV2|.|TRBD1|TRBJ1-3
TGTGCCAGCAGCGCGTCAGGGGGAGTTGGAAACACCATATATTTT
CASSASGGVGNTIYF
>TRBV13|.|TRBD1|TRBJ2-1
TGTGCCAGCAGCCCTCGACAGGGGGGGGGCCGGAATGAGCAGTTCTTC
CASSPRQGGGRNEQFF
>TRBV6-1|few|TRBD1|TRBJ1-1
TGTGCCAGCACCCACAGACAGGGGGCAACTGAAGCTTTCTTT
CASTHRQGATEAFF
>TRBV18|many|TRBD2|TRBJ2-3
TGTGCCAGCTCACCAATCGCGGGAGCGGGGTCTGAAGATACGCAGTATTTT
CASSPIAGAGSEDTQYF
>TRBV7-9|.|.|TRBJ2-1
TGTGCCAGCAGCCCCAGGGACCGCGGTGAGCAGTTCTTC
CASSPRDRGEQFF
>TRBV5-1|once|TRBD2|TRBJ2-1
TGCGCCAGCAGCCAAAGACTAGCGGGCTACAATGAGCAGTTCTTC
CASSQRLAGYNEQFF
>TRBV28|.|.|TRBJ1-5
TGTGCCAGCAGTTTCGGCGTGAGAAATCAGCCCCAGCATTTT
CASSFGVRNQPQHF
>TRBV6-5|.|.|TRBJ1-1
TGTGCCAGCAGTGCAGGAGGGACTGAAGCTTTCTTT
CASSAGGTEAFF
>TRBV5-1|.|.|TRBJ2-2
TGCGCCAGCAGCCCCCTGACTACTCTAAACACCGGGGAGCTGTTTTTT
CASSPLTTLNTGELFF
>TRBV28|.|.|TRBJ2-5
TGTGCCAGCAGCAAACAGATACAAGAGACCCAGTACTTC
CASSKQIQETQYF
>TRBV10-2|.|TRBD1|TRBJ2-7
TGCGCCAGCAGTGGGACAGGGGGCGCCCTCTACGAGCAGTACTTC
CASSGTGGALYEQYF
>TRBV5-1|.|TRBD2|TRBJ2-7
TGCGCCAGCAGCTTGACAGGGAGAGTAGCGGGAGGGTACGAGCAGTACTTC
CASSLTGRVAGGYEQYF